This TCR beta chain was identified during a study of blood T cell repertoires in COVID-19 (dated by TCRdb to the early 2020s). For the wider study: Samples covering the acute and convalescent phases of COVID-19 were provided by collaborators in the United States, Italy and Spain. Where HLA class I and class II types were available, the types were taken from metadata supplied by the sample provider, not from assay-based typing. Samples came from the ongoing ImmuneRACE study (first 160 participants) plus 1,254 subjects from 6 global collaborators. Subjects who had been exposed to COVID-19, were actively infected with it, or had recovered from it provided the deeply sampled blood TCRbeta repertoires that made up the dataset. The sample metadata nearly always contained a de-identified subject ID, COVID-19 status, age in years and sex. The prospective study material was composed of cDNA or gDNA derived from T cells, B-cell-depleted T cells, or PBMCs. The repertoires were released in a freely available public database intended as a resource for research on the immune response to SARS-CoV-2.

TCRbeta CDR3 regions were amplified from genomic DNA by means of the immunoSEQ Assay, a bias-controlled multiplex PCR. The original pipeline was this. Nucleated cell counts per sample were estimated from amplification of reference gene primers within the assay. To quantify the absolute abundance of each unique TCRbeta CDR3 rearrangement, sequence reads were collapsed and filtered. For each sample, productive Simpson clonality was calculated as the square root of Simpson's diversity index over productive rearrangements. TCRdb provides this immuneACCESS table in a form limited to in-frame rearrangements. Some clones are lacking; in checked studies, under half of them reflect an unresolved V gene, and why the rest are absent is not known. V and J calls plus clone size are reproduced from that table; the DNA served to infer D and trimming. In this sample the table shows tens of thousands of clones, 90% to 95% of which occur a single time. The ten largest clones represent less than 45% of the sample.

Collaborating institutions collected whole blood in K2EDTA tubes following their own protocols. For TCRbeta analysis, collaborators shipped samples as frozen whole blood, isolated PBMCs, or DNA extracted from either of those sample types. Broader findings and caveats from the paper: How much clinical and demographic metadata was included differed by source and by participant, and the metadata was provided uncurated.

In its sample, this clone was seen once. The antigen this receptor binds is unknown. No clone much larger than this one lies a single base away; base qualities are absent. As encoded in the germline V gene (reference sequence), CDR1 is PRHDT while CDR2 is FYEKMQ. Counted from cysteine to phenylalanine, this CDR3 has 17 amino acids. Here the CDR3 DNA is all that survives: 51 bases in frame from base 1. V lost 5 bases and J lost 5 bases, and the count of bases not matched to a germline gene is 18. Recombination linked TRBV13 to TRBJ2-7; a stretch of 7 junction bases matches TRBD1. This receptor was taken from a man aged 60 to 75 with active or convalescent COVID-19. What was sequenced was peripheral blood. The DNA is TGTGCCAGCAGCCTATGGGAAACGACAGGGTCTTTCGACGAGCAGTACTTC. Its protein is CASSLWETTGSFDEQYF.